These 24 T cell receptor beta chains came from one sample sequenced in a study of T cell repertoires in aging, cancer and after chemotherapy. TRB rearrangements spanning V, D and J were amplified using mixed TRB-A/B primers. Using its own MiXCR run on the multiplex PCR reads, TCRdb lists one record per CDR3 protein. The sample has thousands of distinct CDR3 sequences, 30% to 45% seen once. The template was genomic DNA from peripheral blood, not RNA. Sequenced: blood. These receptors all stem from a human donor in good health.

The chain joins TRBV27 to TRBJ1-3; D not certain. Trimming shortened V by 7 bases and J by 0 bases, and 19 bases separated the two germline ends. The germline V gene encodes CDR1 MNHEY and CDR2 SMNVEV (reference sequence). CDR3 length equals 17 residues. The CDR3 sequence: CASMTRSLGYSGNTIYF. The CDR3 DNA is TGTGCCAGCATGACAAGGTCTCTAGGCTACTCTGGAAACACCATATATTTT.

This rearrangement joins TRBV30 to TRBJ1-3; D is perhaps TRBD1 (5 bases). V was clipped by 3 bases and J by 7 bases, with 13 bases between them. CDR3 length equals 13 residues. From germline, CDR1 is GTSNPN and CDR2 SVGIG (reference sequence). CDR3 DNA sequence: TGTGCCTGGAGGGGCCAGGGAACTAACACCATATATTTT. Translating gives CAWRGQGTNTIYF.

The V and J genes are TRBV13 and TRBJ2-2, with TRBD2 identical over 8 bases. Germline trimming cut 0 bases from V and 5 bases from J; bases unmatched to any gene: 8. Germline CDR1 and CDR2: PRHDT and FYEKMQ (reference sequence). This CDR3 is 17 amino acids long. The CDR3 coding sequence is TGTGCCAGCAGCTTAGGAACGTCGGGGGGGAATACCGGGGAGCTGTTTTTT. Residues: CASSLGTSGGNTGELFF.

This clonotype was recorded a few times. The V and J genes are TRBV30 and TRBJ2-5; possibly TRBD1 for D (6 bases). Germline V gene data show CDR1 as GTSNPN and CDR2 as SVGIG (reference sequence). The CDR3 is 16 amino acids. V was shortened by 1 base and J by 5 bases, with 20 bases between the two germline ends. The CDR3 nucleotides are TGTGCCTGGAGTGCCCTCTCCAGCCGGGACATGGAGACCCAGTACTTC. It specifies CAWSALSSRDMETQYF.

The gene calls are TRBV5-4 and TRBJ2-3; no clear D gene. Looked up from germline, CDR1 is SGHNT and CDR2 is YYREEE (reference sequence). The CDR3 runs 12 residues. Trimming took 1 base from V and 3 from J, leaving 3 bases between them. The CDR3 DNA reads TGTGCCAGCAGCTTGTCGACAGATACGCAGTATTTT. This sequence encodes CASSLSTDTQYF.

This clonotype was picked up a small number of times. The V call is TRBV6-1, the J call TRBJ2-5, with no clear D. V gave up 2 bases and J gave up 4 bases, with 5 bases separating them. From germline, CDR1 is MNHNS and CDR2 SASEGT. CDR3 length equals 12 residues. CDR3 sequence reads: CASSERRETQYF. DNA for the CDR3: TGTGCCAGCAGTGAAAGGCGAGAGACCCAGTACTTC.

The chain uses TRBV5-4 and TRBJ2-1; D not certain. This CDR3 comprises 13 residues. The V gene lost 4 bases and the J gene lost 9 bases, with 14 bases spanning the gap. CDR1 is SGHNT, CDR2 YYREEE, per germline (reference sequence). The CDR3, as DNA: TGTGCCAGCAGCCCCCGAGGTCCCGGTGAGCAGTTCTTC. Translated, it gives CASSPRGPGEQFF.

This clonotype ranks as medium-sized. V and J are TRBV29-1 and TRBJ2-7; D is unclear. The CDR3 is 13 amino acids. The V end lost 7 bases, the J end lost 1 base, and 14 bases lay between the germline ends. Germline V gene lookup returns CDR1 SQVTM and CDR2 ANQGSEA. The CDR3 region has the DNA TGCAGCGCATATCTCGACGGATCCTACGAGCAGTACTTC. This encodes CSAYLDGSYEQYF.

The CDR3 region has the DNA TGTGCCAGCAGTGAAATTATTAGCACTGAAGCTTTCTTT. The encoded protein is CASSEIISTEAFF. The genes are TRBV6-6 and TRBJ1-1; the D is unclear. The CDR3 contains 13 residues. Trimming cost V 5 bases and J 4 bases, with 11 bases left between them. Germline assignment: CDR1 MNHNY and CDR2 SVGAGI (reference sequence).

The CDR3 loop reads CASSPLRRSGANVLTF. CDR3 nucleotides: TGTGCCAGCTCACCACTTCGACGCTCTGGGGCCAACGTCCTGACTTTC. The chain carries TRBV18 and TRBJ2-6; D not certain. V was shortened by 1 base and J by 0 bases, with 7 bases between the two germline ends. The germline CDR1 and CDR2 sequences are KGHSH and LQKENI. CDR3 size: 16 residues. Full variable domain (remainder filled in from reference TRBV18 and TRBJ2-6): NAGVMQNPRHLVRRRGQEARLRCSPMKGHSHVYWYRQLPEEGLKFMVYLQKENIIDESGMPKERFSAEFPKEGPSILRIQQVVRGDSAAYFCASSPLRRSGANVLTFGAGSRLTVL.

The chain uses TRBV6-6 and TRBJ1-3; D unclear. The length of the CDR3 is 15 residues. Trimming took 7 bases from V and 4 from J, leaving 17 bases between them. Germline V CDR1 and CDR2: MNHNY, SVGAGI (reference sequence). The CDR3 sequence is CASTPDGQLGNTIYF. The CDR3 DNA follows: TGTGCCAGCACCCCAGACGGGCAGCTCGGAAACACCATATATTTT.

This clonotype showed up just a few times. This chain connects TRBV6-6 to TRBJ1-1; D unclear. CDR1 is MNHNY, CDR2 SVGAGI, per germline (reference sequence). This CDR3 comprises 11 residues. V lost 7 bases and J lost 4, with 7 bases in between. The DNA of the CDR3 is TGTGCCAGCACCCGAGGCACTGAAGCTTTCTTT. Amino acid sequence: CASTRGTEAFF.

The CDR3, as DNA: TGTGCCAGTAGTAACGGGGCCCTCCGGGCCACAGATACGCAGTATTTT. Translating gives CASSNGALRATDTQYF. The chain recombines TRBV19 with TRBJ2-3; either TRBD1 or TRBD2 may fit D (5 bases each). The germline V gene encodes CDR1 LNHDA and CDR2 SQIVND (reference sequence). V was cut by 4 bases and J by 2 bases, with 16 bases left in between. The CDR3 contains 16 residues.

There are a few counts of this clonotype. The chain has TRBV6-5 and TRBJ2-1, with unresolved D. The CDR3 consists of 12 residues. The V gene's germline CDR1 is MNHEY and CDR2 SVGAGI. Trimming stripped 4 bases from V and 5 bases from J, with 6 bases between. The CDR3 spells CASSSMHNEQFF. The CDR3 region has the DNA TGTGCCAGCAGTTCTATGCACAATGAGCAGTTCTTC.

This clonotype occurred a few times. V and J are TRBV15 and TRBJ2-1; 14 bases are shared with TRBD2. The junction had 8 bases not matched to a gene; V was cut back by 3 bases and J by 7 bases. Germline CDR1 is LNHNV and CDR2 is YYDKDF (reference sequence). The CDR3 totals 17 residues. CDR3 loop: CATSSPGLAGVGNEQFF. The DNA for the CDR3 is TGTGCCACCAGCAGCCCGGGACTAGCGGGAGTGGGGAATGAGCAGTTCTTC.

J is TRBJ1-1 and V is TRBV6-1; no firm D call. The germline V gene has CDR1 MNHNS and CDR2 SASEGT. CDR3 length equals 13 residues. The ends were cut back, 6 bases at V and 0 bases at J, with 8 bases in the middle. CDR3 in amino acids: CASREIVNTEAFF. The CDR3 DNA reads as TGTGCCAGCAGAGAGATAGTGAACACTGAAGCTTTCTTT.

This chain connects TRBV7-9 to TRBJ2-7, with a tentative D call TRBD1 (5 bases). Germline lookup yields CDR1 SEHNR and CDR2 FQNEAQ (reference sequence). Between the trimmed V and J ends, which lost 5 bases and 6 bases, there was a span of 8 bases. This CDR3 spans 11 amino acids. CDR3 region: CASSHDSEQYF. CDR3 nucleotide sequence: TGTGCCAGCAGCCACGACAGCGAGCAGTACTTC.

The chain links TRBV28 to TRBJ2-6, with D unclear. V lost 5 bases and J lost 1, with 9 bases in between. In germline, CDR1 is MDHEN, CDR2 SYDVKM. The CDR3 runs to 15 residues. DNA for the CDR3: TGTGCCAGCAGTCCTCTTGGGTCTGGGGCCAACGTCCTGACTTTC. Translated, it gives CASSPLGSGANVLTF.

V usage is TRBV20-1 and J usage is TRBJ2-1; 8 bases line up with TRBD1. CDR1 is DFQATT, CDR2 SNEGSKA, per germline (reference sequence). After removal of 0 bases from V and 0 bases from J, the junction contained 4 bases not matched to a gene. The CDR3 sequence is 16 residues long. The CDR3 nucleotides read TGCAGTGCTAGAGACCTCACAGGGGGCTCCTACAATGAGCAGTTCTTC. It codes for CSARDLTGGSYNEQFF.

The rearrangement uses TRBV10-3 and TRBJ1-2; D not resolved. The CDR3 extends over 15 amino acids. The V gene lost 0 bases and the J gene lost 4 bases, with 12 bases spanning the gap. The germline V gene encodes CDR1 ENHRY and CDR2 SYGVKD. The CDR3 sequence: CAISESGRKVYGYTF. CDR3 DNA: TGTGCCATCAGTGAGTCTGGTCGGAAGGTCTATGGCTACACCTTC.

This clonotype has more than one count but fewer than ten. V gene TRBV7-6 combines with J gene TRBJ1-4, with a tentative D call TRBD1 (6 bases). V lost 9 bases, J lost 8 bases, and 16 bases lay in between. This CDR3 contains 13 residues. Germline V gives CDR1 SGHVS, CDR2 FNYEAQ. DNA for the CDR3: TGTGCCAGTCAAGTCAGGGGACGGGAAAAACTGTTTTTT. Amino acid sequence: CASQVRGREKLFF.

The rearrangement joins TRBV19 to TRBJ1-1; D unresolved. Germline V CDR1 and CDR2: LNHDA, SQIVND (reference sequence). The CDR3 loop spans 17 amino acids. Between the trimmed V and J ends, which lost 6 bases and 3 bases, there was a span of 23 bases. The chain's CDR3 is CASRIRPTAQRDTEAFF. The CDR3 region has the DNA TGTGCCAGTAGAATCCGGCCCACAGCCCAGAGGGACACTGAAGCTTTCTTT.

This clonotype was detected a few times. The V gene is TRBV19, the J gene TRBJ2-7; TRBD2 agrees at 9 bases. Germline V gene data show CDR1 as LNHDA and CDR2 as SQIVND (reference sequence). There are 15 residues in the CDR3. The V gene end was trimmed by 2 bases and the J gene end by 2 bases; junction bases not matched to a gene: 4. CDR3 residues: CASSIPGLAPYEQYF. DNA of the CDR3: TGTGCCAGTAGTATACCGGGACTAGCACCCTACGAGCAGTACTTC. The variable domain in full, completed from reference TRBV19 and TRBJ2-7, reads DGGITQSPKYLFRKEGQNVTLSCEQNLNHDAMYWYRQDPGQGLRLIYYSQIVNDFQKGDIAEGYSVSREKKESFPLTVTSAQKNPTAFYLCASSIPGLAPYEQYFGPGTRLTVT.

This chain's CDR3 is CASRPGVLGRLSDTQYF. As DNA, the CDR3 is TGTGCCAGTAGACCTGGTGTATTGGGCAGGTTATCGGATACGCAGTATTTT. The rearrangement uses TRBV19 and TRBJ2-3; D unresolved. Germline-derived CDR1 and CDR2 are LNHDA and SQIVND (reference sequence). This CDR3 comprises 17 residues. The germline V and J ends were trimmed by 6 bases and 6 bases, with 25 bases remaining between them.